The 6 T cell receptor beta chains below were found in one sample sequenced in a study of T cell responses to AZD1222 COVID-19 vaccine. TCRdb's copy holds only in-frame clones and misses some; the assay was immunoSEQ multiplex PCR. The repertoire consists of some 140,000 clones, with about 93% occurring once and the leading ten covering 5% to 6.5%. Sequenced here: peripheral blood, sampled on day 0 of AZD1222 vaccination. Receptor source: an adult in good health.

J is TRBJ2-7 and V is TRBV5-1, with D possibly TRBD1 on 6 matching bases. Per the germline V gene, CDR1 is SGHRS and CDR2 is YFSETQ. The CDR3 has 14 amino acids. The ends were cut back, 0 bases at V and 6 bases at J, with 13 bases in the middle. CDR3 residues: CASSLAYGTTEQYF. The CDR3 DNA is TGCGCCAGCAGCTTGGCCTACGGGACAACCGAGCAGTACTTC.

The V and J genes are TRBV3-1 (or the pseudogene TRBV3-2) and TRBJ2-5; TRBD2 might be the D (6 bases). The V end lost 0 bases, the J end lost 5 bases, and 16 bases lay between the germline ends. The CDR3 is 16 residues long. CDR1 and CDR2 (germline): LGHDT, YNNKEL (reference sequence). The chain's CDR3 is CASSQEIPGLGETQYF. In DNA, the CDR3 is TGTGCCAGCAGCCAAGAAATACCGGGACTGGGGGAGACCCAGTACTTC.

V usage is TRBV10-3 and J usage is TRBJ1-1; D remains ambiguous. Germline CDR1 ENHRY, CDR2 SYGVKD. The V end lost 3 bases, the J end lost 1 base, and 6 bases lay between the germline ends. This CDR3 has 13 amino acids. The CDR3 loop is CAISELENTEAFF. In nucleotides, the CDR3 is TGTGCCATCAGTGAATTGGAGAACACTGAAGCTTTCTTT.

This clone was found once. V is TRBV30 and J is TRBJ1-3, with unresolved D. The germline V gene encodes CDR1 GTSNPN and CDR2 SVGIG (reference sequence). The CDR3 loop spans 13 amino acids. Trimming took 4 bases from V and 2 from J, leaving 9 bases between them. Here the CDR3 DNA reads TGTGCCTGGACATCTTCCCCTGGAAACACCATATATTTT. Amino acids: CAWTSSPGNTIYF.

This sequence joins TRBV19 and TRBJ2-7; D is uncertain. V lost 0 bases to trimming and J lost 6 bases, with 9 bases between them. The length of the CDR3 is 13 residues. Germline V lookup: CDR1 LNHDA, CDR2 SQIVND (reference sequence). CDR3 sequence (DNA): TGTGCCAGTAGTATAGATCCGGGCGGCGAGCAGTACTTC. Residues: CASSIDPGGEQYF.

The chain has TRBV3-1 (or the pseudogene TRBV3-2) and TRBJ2-3, with D perhaps matching TRBD2 (6 bases). Germline V CDR1 and CDR2: LGHDT, YNNKEL (reference sequence). Trimming took 1 base from V and 3 from J, leaving 8 bases between them. The CDR3 has 14 amino acids. The CDR3, as DNA: TGTGCCAGCAGCCAAGGCGGGATTACAGATACGCAGTATTTT. It encodes CASSQGGITDTQYF.